What follows are 15 T cell receptor beta chains derived from one specimen sequenced in a study of blood T cell repertoires in COVID-19. Here immunoSEQ multiplex PCR was the method, and the copy in TCRdb shows in-frame clones only, minus some. The table has approximately 380,000 clones, 88% seen once; the top ten hold approximately 1.2%. Sequencing input: PBMCs or T cells enriched from blood (not recorded which). The receptors stem from a woman between 18 and 30 years old who had recovered from COVID-19.

The V and J genes are TRBV6-5 and TRBJ2-2; 7 nucleotides align to TRBD2. The CDR3 is 14 amino acids. Germline lookup yields CDR1 MNHEY and CDR2 SVGAGI. J lost 5 bases, V lost 7 bases, and 7 bases had no gene match. The CDR3 DNA follows: TGTGCCAGCACCCCCACCGGGGGGACCGGGGAGCTGTTTTTT. Residues: CASTPTGGTGELFF.

Here the CDR3 DNA reads TGTGCCAGCAGTTCAGGGTACTCTGGGGCCAACGTCCTGACTTTC. As protein: CASSSGYSGANVLTF. The V and J genes are TRBV9 and TRBJ2-6, with D perhaps matching TRBD1 (5 bases). This CDR3 is built from 15 residues. The germline V gene has CDR1 SGDLS and CDR2 YYNGEE. The V gene lost 5 bases and the J gene lost 0 bases, with 9 bases spanning the gap.

V gene TRBV5-1 combines with J gene TRBJ1-1; 8 bases fit TRBD1. The CDR3 covers 18 residues. Germline CDR1 and CDR2: SGHRS and YFSETQ. V trimming: 1 base; J trimming: 2 bases; junction bases outside the gene matches: 13. CDR3 residues: CASSLMGAGGSKNTEAFF. DNA for the CDR3: TGCGCCAGCAGCTTGATGGGAGCAGGGGGCTCTAAAAACACTGAAGCTTTCTTT.

The chain has TRBV29-1 and TRBJ1-2; D is ambiguous. V was shortened by 0 bases and J by 6 bases, with 8 bases between the two germline ends. Germline values: CDR1 SQVTM, CDR2 ANQGSEA. The CDR3 is made up of 12 amino acids. This CDR3 is CSVEEEKNGYTF. CDR3 DNA sequence: TGCAGCGTTGAAGAAGAGAAGAATGGCTACACCTTC.

The genes are TRBV30 and TRBJ2-3; maybe TRBD2 (6 bases). V lost 4 bases and J lost 0, with 8 bases in between. CDR1 is GTSNPN and CDR2 is SVGIG in the germline V gene (reference sequence). This CDR3 region has 13 residues. CDR3 protein: CAWNAGSTDTQYF. CDR3 coding DNA: TGTGCCTGGAATGCGGGAAGCACAGATACGCAGTATTTT. Full variable domain (remainder filled in from reference TRBV30 and TRBJ2-3): SQTIHQWPATLVQPVGSPLSLECTVEGTSNPNLYWYRQAAGRGLQLLFYSVGIGQISSEVPQNLSASRPQDRQFILSSKKLLLSDSGFYLCAWNAGSTDTQYFGPGTRLTVL.

The chain links TRBV29-1 to TRBJ1-4; 12 bases match TRBD1. The CDR3 is 13 amino acids. Germline loops: CDR1 SQVTM, CDR2 ANQGSEA. V was clipped by 7 bases and J by 7 bases; unmatched bases: 4. CDR3 nucleotide sequence: TGCAGCGCTGGGACAGGGGGCAGTGAAAAACTGTTTTTT. Translation gives CSAGTGGSEKLFF.

In its sample, this clone was seen a few times. The rearrangement uses TRBV7-2 and TRBJ1-2; 9 bases match TRBD1. V lost 1 base, J lost 4 bases, and 4 bases stayed unmatched. Germline CDR1 SGHTA, CDR2 FQGNSA. The CDR3 has 15 amino acids. The CDR3 bases are TGTGCCAGCAGCTTAGTGGACAGGGGCGGCTATGGCTACACCTTC. Translated, it gives CASSLVDRGGYGYTF.

This rearrangement joins TRBV18 to TRBJ2-1; 11 nucleotides align to TRBD2. Germline-derived CDR1 and CDR2 are KGHSH and LQKENI. Trimming at V came to 6 bases and at J to 7 bases, leaving 5 bases not matched to a gene. This CDR3 region has 14 residues. CDR3 amino acids: CASSRIAGGNEQFF. The CDR3 nucleotides are TGTGCCAGCTCTCGGATAGCGGGGGGGAATGAGCAGTTCTTC.

The rearrangement uses TRBV5-1 and TRBJ2-3; D ambiguous. This CDR3 has 13 amino acids. V lost 3 bases and J lost 1, with 6 bases in between. The germline gives CDR1 SGHRS, CDR2 YFSETQ. CDR3 protein: CASSWQGTDTQYF. CDR3 sequence (DNA): TGCGCCAGCAGCTGGCAGGGCACAGATACGCAGTATTTT.

The chain links TRBV4-1 to TRBJ2-3, with D possibly TRBD2 on 6 matching bases. This CDR3 contains 16 residues. Per germline, CDR1 MGHRA and CDR2 YSYEKL. V was pared by 4 bases and J by 2 bases, with 16 bases between. The CDR3 region has the DNA TGCGCCAGCAGCCCCTTGGGAGGACCCGTCACAGATACGCAGTATTTT. Protein sequence: CASSPLGGPVTDTQYF.

The chain combines TRBV7-9 with TRBJ1-6; tentative D call: TRBD1 (5 bases). The CDR3 sequence is 17 residues long. The V end was cut by 5 bases, the J end by 3 bases, with 17 bases between. Per germline, CDR1 SEHNR and CDR2 FQNEAQ (reference sequence). CDR3 residues: CASSALGAQNYNSPLHF. Written as DNA, the CDR3 is TGTGCCAGCAGCGCCCTTGGGGCGCAAAACTATAATTCACCCCTCCACTTT.

The chain links TRBV3-1 (or the pseudogene TRBV3-2) to TRBJ2-2; D not resolved. The length of the CDR3 is 14 residues. Trimming pared 1 base from V and 3 bases from J, leaving 6 bases between. Germline CDR1 and CDR2: LGHDT and YNNKEL (reference sequence). The CDR3 bases are TGTGCCAGCAGCCAAGCCGTCGACACCGGGGAGCTGTTTTTT. Amino acids: CASSQAVDTGELFF.

The V and J genes are TRBV3-1 (or the pseudogene TRBV3-2) and TRBJ1-2, with D unclear. CDR3 size: 14 residues. V was cut by 3 bases and J by 8 bases, with 16 bases left in between. CDR1 and CDR2 from the germline V gene are LGHDT and YNNKEL (reference sequence). The chain's CDR3 is CASSQALPTGGYTF. CDR3 bases: TGTGCCAGCAGCCAGGCACTCCCGACGGGGGGCTACACCTTC.

The CDR3 nucleotides read TGTGCCAGCAGCCAAGAGGCAAGGACTAGCGGGGGAAAGGGGATTCAGTACTTC. Its protein is CASSQEARTSGGKGIQYF. This sequence joins TRBV4-2 and TRBJ2-4; 13 bases are shared with TRBD2. This CDR3 has 18 amino acids. Germline V gene sequence: CDR1 LGHNA, CDR2 YNFKEQ. J was trimmed by 10 bases and V by 0 bases; bases with no gene match: 12.

The gene calls are TRBV6-2 or TRBV6-3 and TRBJ2-1; 8 positions match TRBD2. The CDR3 totals 14 residues. Unmatched junction bases numbered 10, after V lost 7 bases and J lost 8 bases. The V gene's germline CDR1 is MNHEY and CDR2 SVGEGT. Here the CDR3 DNA reads TGTGCCAGCACCCCGGAGCGGGGGCTCGATGAGCAGTTCTTC. Its protein product is CASTPERGLDEQFF.